This is a list of T cell receptor beta chains from one sample in a study of blood T cell repertoires in COVID-19. Assay: immunoSEQ multiplex PCR; the TCRdb copy retains only in-frame clones and omits some. The table has about 90,000 clones, about 85% seen once; the top ten hold roughly 12%. Sequenced input: peripheral blood. These receptors all stem from a woman aged 70-85 years with active or convalescent COVID-19. CDR3s include the opening cysteine and the closing phenylalanine or tryptophan. The D gene is left open where the match is weak. Not every row has a clone size; where given, it reads once, few, many or a size class.

NA	TRBV7-2	NA	TRBJ1-1	TGTGCCAGCAGCTTAGGATTGCGGGGGCTTACTGAAGCTTTCTTT	CASSLGLRGLTEAFF
TRBD1	TRBV18	NA	TRBJ2-1	TGTGCCAGCTCACCGACAGGGGGAAGCTACAATGAGCAGTTCTTC	CASSPTGGSYNEQFF
NA	TRBV7-8	NA	TRBJ1-5	TGTGCCAGCAGCCCTGAGGTCGGCAATCAGCCCCAGCATTTT	CASSPEVGNQPQHF
NA	TRBV10-3	NA	TRBJ2-3	TGTGCCATCAGTGTGGGCCTCGGAGGGTCAGATACGCAGTATTTT	CAISVGLGGSDTQYF
NA	TRBV28	NA	TRBJ1-1	TGTGCCAGCAGTTTTTACTCGGGGATCACTGAAGCTTTCTTT	CASSFYSGITEAFF
TRBD1	TRBV5-1	NA	TRBJ1-1	TGCGCCAGCAGCTTGGGCGGACAGGGGGAAGGAGCTTTCTTT	CASSLGGQGEGAFF
NA	TRBV6-6	once	TRBJ2-1	TGTGCCAGCAGCCTCGCGGCGATCTCCTACAATGAGCAGTTCTTC	CASSLAAISYNEQFF
TRBD1	TRBV27	NA	TRBJ1-6	TGTGCCAGCAGTTTAACGGGACAGGGGATGCATTTCAATTCACCCCTCCACTTT	CASSLTGQGMHFNSPLHF
TRBD2	TRBV5-1	NA	TRBJ2-1	TGCGCCAGCAGCTCGGAGGGGACTAGCGAGTTCTTC	CASSSEGTSEFF
TRBD1	TRBV24-1	NA	TRBJ1-1	TGTGCCACCAGTGATTCTCGACAGGGGGCTACTGAAGCTTTCTTT	CATSDSRQGATEAFF
TRBD1	TRBV7-6	NA	TRBJ2-3	TGTGCCAGCAGCTTATTAGAGGGGGCGGCAGATACGCAGTATTTT	CASSLLEGAADTQYF
NA	TRBV29-1	NA	TRBJ1-1	TGCAGCGTTGAACGTCCAGGAACCGAAGCTTTCTTT	CSVERPGTEAFF
NA	TRBV5-1	NA	TRBJ2-2	TGCGCCAGCAGCAAAGACAGAGGAGACACCGGGGAGCTGTTTTTT	CASSKDRGDTGELFF
NA	TRBV27	few	TRBJ1-5	TGTGCCAGCAGTCCGCAGACAGGCGGGGGTCAGCCCCAGCATTTT	CASSPQTGGGQPQHF
TRBD1	TRBV7-2	NA	TRBJ2-3	TGTGCCAGCAGCCAACAGGGGTCCACAGATACGCAGTATTTT	CASSQQGSTDTQYF
TRBD1	TRBV5-4	NA	TRBJ2-7	TGTGCCAGCAGCTTGTATACAGGGGTCTACGAGCAGTACTTC	CASSLYTGVYEQYF
NA	TRBV18	NA	TRBJ2-7	TGTGCCAGCTCACCCGGCTGGGACACCGACGAGCAGTACTTC	CASSPGWDTDEQYF
TRBD1	TRBV5-8	NA	TRBJ1-6	TGTGCCAGCAGCCTCGACAGGGGACGGTCACCCCTCCACTTT	CASSLDRGRSPLHF